This T cell receptor beta chain was captured in a study of T cells after yellow fever vaccination. TCRdb re-called the 5' RACE reads with MiXCR, one entry per CDR3 protein. The sample holds under 400,000 distinct CDR3 sequences, 11% seen once. The V gene end was trimmed by 6 bases and the J gene end by 2 bases; junction bases not matched to a gene: 4. The CDR3 extends over 15 amino acids. This clonotype was seen more than once but under ten times. The rearrangement uses TRBV12-3 or TRBV12-4 and TRBJ1-5, with TRBD1 identical over 10 bases. The clonotype comes from a man aged 18 to 29 who received the YFV17D yellow fever vaccine. This specimen was PBMCs, taken on the day of the first yellow fever vaccination. CDR3 nucleotide sequence: TGTGCCAGCAGGGGACAGGGGCTGGGCAATCAGCCCCAGCATTTT. Translating gives CASRGQGLGNQPQHF.